A selection of T cell receptor beta chains follows, all from one sample in a study of blood T cell repertoires in COVID-19. Profiling relied on immunoSEQ multiplex PCR, and the TCRdb table lists in-frame clones only, not all of them. This table holds about 260,000 clones, about 90% found once. Sequenced material: peripheral blood. The receptors shown here come from a person aged 18-35 years with COVID-19, enrolled during active disease. The CDR3 runs from the conserved cysteine through the conserved F or W. The D gene is left open where the match is weak. Clone size appears in some rows only: once, few, many, or a class for an expanded clone.

CASSVDRITYGYTF	TGCGCCAGCAGTGTTGACAGAATTACCTATGGCTACACCTTC	NA	NA	TRBV10-2	TRBJ1-2
CASSSTGWAGNTIYF	TGTGCCAGCAGTTCGACAGGGTGGGCTGGAAACACCATATATTTT	TRBD1	NA	TRBV28	TRBJ1-3
CSGDGLAGGSSYNEQFF	TGCAGCGGGGACGGACTAGCGGGAGGATCATCCTACAATGAGCAGTTCTTC	TRBD2	NA	TRBV29-1	TRBJ2-1
CASSWTSVLYNEQFF	TGTGCCAGCAGCTGGACTAGCGTACTCTACAATGAGCAGTTCTTC	TRBD2	NA	TRBV27	TRBJ2-1
CASSPVGGGHTDTQYF	TGTGCCAGCAGCCCGGTCGGCGGAGGGCACACAGATACGCAGTATTTT	NA	NA	TRBV7-9	TRBJ2-3
CASSHVGLARTYEQYF	TGTGCCAGCAGCCATGTCGGACTAGCGAGGACCTACGAGCAGTACTTC	TRBD2	NA	TRBV4-2	TRBJ2-7
CASSQDGTSYNEQFF	TGCGCCAGCAGCCAAGACGGGACTAGTTACAATGAGCAGTTCTTC	TRBD2	NA	TRBV4-1	TRBJ2-1
CASSLEVASLAGGETQYF	TGTGCCAGCAGCTTAGAGGTCGCCAGCCTAGCGGGAGGAGAGACCCAGTACTTC	TRBD2	NA	TRBV7-2	TRBJ2-5
CASSVGWAGDEQFF	TGTGCCAGCAGCGTAGGGTGGGCCGGGGATGAGCAGTTCTTC	NA	NA	TRBV9	TRBJ2-1
CAIAGTGAIGEQFF	TGTGCCATTGCCGGGACAGGAGCGATCGGTGAGCAGTTCTTC	TRBD1	once	TRBV24-1	TRBJ2-1